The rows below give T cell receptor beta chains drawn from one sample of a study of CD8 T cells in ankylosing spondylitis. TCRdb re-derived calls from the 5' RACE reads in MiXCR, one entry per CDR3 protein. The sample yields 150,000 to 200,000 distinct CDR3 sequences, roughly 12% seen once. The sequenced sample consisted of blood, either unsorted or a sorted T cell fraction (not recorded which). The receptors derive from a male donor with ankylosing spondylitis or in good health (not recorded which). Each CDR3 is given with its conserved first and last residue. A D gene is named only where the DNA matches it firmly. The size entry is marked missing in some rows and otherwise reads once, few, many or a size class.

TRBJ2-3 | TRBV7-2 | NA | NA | CASSLGVGFTDTQYF | TGTGCCAGCAGCTTAGGAGTGGGGTTCACAGATACGCAGTATTTT
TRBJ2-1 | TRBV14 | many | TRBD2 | CASSQLGTSGISEQFF | TGTGCCAGCAGCCAACTCGGGACTAGCGGGATCAGTGAGCAGTTCTTC
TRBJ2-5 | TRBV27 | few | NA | CASSFYGIGETQYF | TGTGCCAGCAGTTTTTACGGGATAGGAGAGACCCAGTACTTC
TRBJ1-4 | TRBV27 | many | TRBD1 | CASSSVAGTENEKLFF | TGTGCCAGCAGTTCGGTTGCCGGGACAGAAAATGAAAAACTGTTTTTT
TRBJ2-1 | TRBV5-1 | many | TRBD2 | CASSGLAGVAYNEQFF | TGCGCCAGCAGCGGGCTAGCGGGAGTAGCCTACAATGAGCAGTTCTTC
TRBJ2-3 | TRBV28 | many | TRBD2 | CASSPGGGLAGTQYF | TGTGCCAGCAGTCCAGGCGGGGGACTAGCGGGGACGCAGTATTTT
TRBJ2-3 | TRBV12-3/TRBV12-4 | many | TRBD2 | CASRGRVQGTDTQYF | TGTGCCAGCCGTGGGAGGGTCCAAGGCACAGATACGCAGTATTTT
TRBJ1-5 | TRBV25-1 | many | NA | CASSAPGGSGNQPQHF | TGTGCCAGCAGTGCCCCCGGGGGTTCGGGCAATCAGCCCCAGCATTTT
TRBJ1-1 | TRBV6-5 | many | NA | CASSYRGRNTEAFF | TGTGCCAGCAGTTACCGGGGGCGCAACACTGAAGCTTTCTTT
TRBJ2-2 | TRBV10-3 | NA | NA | CAIRDSTGELFF | TGTGCCATCAGGGATTCAACCGGGGAGCTGTTTTTT
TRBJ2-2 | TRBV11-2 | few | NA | CASSLARGDTGELFF | TGTGCCAGCAGCTTAGCGAGGGGAGACACCGGGGAGCTGTTTTTT
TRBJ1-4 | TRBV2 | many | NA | CASRTTGEEKLFF | TGTGCCAGCAGGACTACAGGTGAAGAAAAACTGTTTTTT
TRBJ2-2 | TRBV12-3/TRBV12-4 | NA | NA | CASIKMLGTGELFF | TGTGCCAGCATCAAGATGCTAGGAACCGGGGAGCTGTTTTTT
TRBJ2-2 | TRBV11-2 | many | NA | CATERLGAGELFF | TGTGCCACCGAGAGGCTGGGGGCCGGGGAGCTGTTTTTT
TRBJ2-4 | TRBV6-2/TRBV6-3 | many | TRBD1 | CASSYIGTGSFYF | TGTGCCAGCAGTTATATCGGGACAGGGTCCTTCTACTTC
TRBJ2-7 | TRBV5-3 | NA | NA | CAMSLVGLDVIGYEQYF | TGTGCCATGAGCTTGGTAGGCTTGGATGTAATCGGCTACGAGCAGTACTTC
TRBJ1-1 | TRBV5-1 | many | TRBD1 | CASSLGTGGSRTNTEAFF | TGCGCCAGCAGCTTGGGGACAGGGGGCTCCAGGACAAACACTGAAGCTTTCTTT
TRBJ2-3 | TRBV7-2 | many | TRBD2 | CASRLAGYTDTQYF | TGTGCCAGTCGACTAGCGGGGTACACAGATACGCAGTATTTT
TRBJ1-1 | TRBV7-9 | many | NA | CASSLARDNTEAFF | TGTGCCAGCAGCTTAGCTCGGGACAACACTGAAGCTTTCTTT
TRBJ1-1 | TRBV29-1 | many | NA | CSVEHSGAEAFF | TGCAGCGTTGAACATAGCGGAGCTGAAGCTTTCTTT
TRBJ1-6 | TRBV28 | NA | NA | CASSTDSSYNSPLHF | TGTGCCAGCAGTACCGATAGCTCCTATAATTCACCCCTCCACTTT
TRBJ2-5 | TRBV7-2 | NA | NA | CASSLGFDSRETQYF | TGTGCCAGCAGCTTAGGATTCGATAGCAGGGAGACCCAGTACTTC
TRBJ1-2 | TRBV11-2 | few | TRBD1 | CASSPGTGTYGYTF | TGTGCCAGCAGCCCAGGGACAGGGACCTATGGCTACACCTTC
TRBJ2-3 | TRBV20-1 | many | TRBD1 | CSARADRGVAQYF | TGCAGTGCTCGGGCGGACAGGGGAGTTGCGCAGTATTTT
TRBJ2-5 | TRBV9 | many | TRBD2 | CASSGGLAGEETQYF | TGTGCCAGCAGCGGAGGACTAGCGGGGGAGGAGACCCAGTACTTC
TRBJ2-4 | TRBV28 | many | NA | CASSPSFSGMNIQYF | TGTGCCAGCAGTCCATCGTTCTCCGGCATGAACATTCAGTACTTC
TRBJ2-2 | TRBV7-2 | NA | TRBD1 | CASSLGQAGELFF | TGTGCCAGCAGCTTGGGACAGGCCGGGGAGCTGTTTTTT
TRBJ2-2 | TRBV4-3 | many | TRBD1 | CASSQRTGGLVGELFF | TGCGCCAGCAGCCAAAGGACAGGGGGCCTTGTCGGGGAGCTGTTTTTT
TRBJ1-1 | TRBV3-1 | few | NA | CASSQLPPEAFF | TGTGCCAGCAGCCAGCTCCCCCCTGAAGCTTTCTTT
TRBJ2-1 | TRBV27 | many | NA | CASTLSSGLGQREQFF | TGTGCCAGCACCCTTAGTTCCGGGTTAGGGCAGCGCGAGCAGTTCTTC
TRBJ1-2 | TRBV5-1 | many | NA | CASSPGNYGYTF | TGCGCCAGCAGCCCAGGAAACTATGGCTACACCTTC